This T cell receptor beta chain was obtained from a study of blood T cell repertoires in COVID-19. The wider study: COVID-19 samples from acute and convalescent phases originated in the United States, Italy and Spain. T cells, B-cell-depleted T cells, or PBMCs provided the cDNA or gDNA that served as material.

Per the original methods: The assay estimated nucleated cells by amplifying reference gene primers. The table came from immunoSEQ multiplex PCR; TCRdb's copy has only in-frame clones and leaves some out. That table gives V, J and clone size, and the DNA gave D and trimming. The table records tens of thousands of clones, around 75% of them present only once. The clonotype originates from a human donor in a cohort sampled during active COVID-19. Sequencing was carried out using peripheral blood.

The CDR3 here is CASSEGGGMYTEAFF. CDR3 bases: TGTGCCAGCAGTGAAGGCGGGGGCATGTACACTGAAGCTTTCTTT. The chain employs TRBV6-1 and TRBJ1-1; D perhaps matches TRBD1 (6 bases). Germline V gives CDR1 MNHNS, CDR2 SASEGT. The V and J ends lost 1 base and 3 bases respectively, with 12 bases between them. CDR3 length equals 15 residues.